This passage covers 21 T cell receptor beta chains from one sample sequenced in a study of CXCR3-negative and CXCR3-positive naive CD8 T cells. cDNA libraries for TRB were generated by 5' RACE incorporating UMI labels. TCRdb re-called the 5' RACE reads, yielding one record per CDR3 amino acid sequence without DNA. The listing contains some 130,000 distinct CDR3 sequences. The sample comprised naive CXCR3- CD8+ T cells from blood. Subset indicated: CD45RO-CCR7+CD27+CD95- naive CD8+ T cells lacking CXCR3 (TNR3-). Receptors were obtained from a human donor in good health. Some clones in this sample may be carry-over from other donors' samples.

The gene calls are TRBV29-1 and TRBJ1-2; with no DNA, the TCRdb D assignment of TRBD1 cannot be verified. The CDR3 has 16 amino acids. The germline V gene encodes CDR1 SQVTM and CDR2 ANQGSEA. The CDR3 region is CSVEPGIGRGSYGYTF.

V and J are TRBV10-2 and TRBJ2-1. Germline V lookup: CDR1 WSHSY, CDR2 SAAADI. This CDR3 is built from 12 residues. The CDR3 here is CASSDLGNEQFF.

The genes are TRBV10-2 and TRBJ2-1; checking the TCRdb D call of TRBD2 is not possible without DNA. Per the germline V gene, CDR1 is WSHSY and CDR2 is SAAADI. This CDR3 has 18 amino acids. CDR3 protein: CASSEVQPDRFSYNEQFF.

The V and J genes are TRBV11-2 and TRBJ2-1; TCRdb's D call, TRBD2, is unchecked because there is no DNA. The CDR3 has 17 residues. In germline, CDR1 is SGHAT, CDR2 FQNNGV. The CDR3 loop is CASSLGSSGANYNEQFF.

V gene TRBV14 combines with J gene TRBJ2-7; TCRdb returns TRBD2, unconfirmable since there is no DNA. The CDR3 has 14 amino acids. The germline V gene has CDR1 SGHDN and CDR2 FVKESK. The CDR3 protein is CASSQLEGYYEQYF.

J is TRBJ2-3 and V is TRBV7-9; TCRdb's assignment of TRBD1 cannot be checked, as there is no DNA. The CDR3 has 15 residues. Germline loops: CDR1 SEHNR, CDR2 FQNEAQ (reference sequence). This chain's CDR3 is CASSFRWGRTDTQYF.

The rearrangement joins TRBV5-5 to TRBJ1-1. Germline V gives CDR1 SGHKS, CDR2 YYEKEE (reference sequence). CDR3 size: 14 residues. CDR3 residues: CASSLARGGTEAFF.

CDR3 sequence reads: CASSTGLTNYEQYF. This chain uses TRBV6-5 with TRBJ2-7; checking the TCRdb D call of TRBD2 is not possible without DNA. The CDR3 has 14 amino acids. CDR1 and CDR2 from the germline V gene are MNHEY and SVGAGI.

J is TRBJ2-7 and V is TRBV29-1; the TCRdb call, TRBD1, lacks DNA for checking. This CDR3 is built from 11 residues. Germline V CDR1 and CDR2: SQVTM, ANQGSEA. CDR3 sequence: CSVGRVGEQYF.

This chain joins TRBV5-1 and TRBJ2-3; TCRdb gives TRBD2 as the D gene, but with no DNA this cannot be confirmed. Germline V lookup: CDR1 SGHRS, CDR2 YFSETQ. The CDR3 runs to 15 residues. The CDR3 here is CASSPTSGETDTQYF. Combining the CDR3 with reference TRBV5-1 and TRBJ2-3 gives the whole variable domain KAGVTQTPRYLIKTRGQQVTLSCSPISGHRSVSWYQQTPGQGLQFLFEYFSETQRNKGNFPGRFSGRQFSNSRSEMNVSTLELGDSALYLCASSPTSGETDTQYFGPGTRLTVL.

The rearrangement links TRBV29-1 to TRBJ2-7. There are 11 residues in the CDR3. Germline CDR1 reads SQVTM; CDR2 reads ANQGSEA. The CDR3 loop is CSVDRNYEQYF.

The rearrangement links TRBV5-5 to TRBJ2-5; TCRdb reports TRBD1, a call that lacks DNA to check it against. The CDR3 is made up of 16 amino acids. CDR1 and CDR2 from the germline V gene are SGHKS and YYEKEE (reference sequence). The CDR3 reads CASSGGDRGHQETQYF. Full variable domain (outside the CDR3, taken from reference TRBV5-5 and TRBJ2-5): DAGVTQSPTHLIKTRGQQVTLRCSPISGHKSVSWYQQVLGQGPQFIFQYYEKEERGRGNFPDRFSARQFPNYSSELNVNALLLGDSALYLCASSGGDRGHQETQYFGPGTRLLVL.

The V gene is TRBV29-1, the J gene TRBJ2-2; TCRdb's D gene call, TRBD1, goes unchecked for lack of DNA. The germline gives CDR1 SQVTM, CDR2 ANQGSEA. The CDR3 length is 15 residues. The CDR3 is CSVLGQGGITGELFF.

The CDR3 here is CASSLIQGPSYGYTF. The rearrangement uses TRBV27 and TRBJ1-2; TCRdb lists TRBD1, though no DNA is available to test this call. The CDR3 totals 15 residues. Germline CDR1 and CDR2: MNHEY and SMNVEV (reference sequence).

The chain employs TRBV23-1 and TRBJ2-5; TCRdb's D call, TRBD2, is unchecked because there is no DNA. TRBV23-1 has ORF status, its function being uncertain. The CDR3 totals 16 residues. The CDR3 protein is CASSPRTSGRPETQYF.

The chain couples TRBV30 to TRBJ1-3; lacking DNA, the TRBD1 call made by TCRdb goes unchecked. The length of the CDR3 is 13 residues. Looked up from germline, CDR1 is GTSNPN and CDR2 is SVGIG (reference sequence). CDR3 sequence reads: CAWSALDGNTIYF.

V usage is TRBV28 and J usage is TRBJ1-2. CDR3 length equals 12 residues. Germline CDR1 and CDR2: MDHEN and SYDVKM. The CDR3 spells CASSPSVYGYTF.

The CDR3 region is CASSYEAGNNEQFF. The genes are TRBV6-2 or TRBV6-3 and TRBJ2-1. Germline assignment: CDR1 MNHEY and CDR2 SVGEGT. The CDR3 spans 14 residues.

J is TRBJ1-2 and V is TRBV20-1. CDR1 is DFQATT, CDR2 SNEGSKA, per germline (reference sequence). This CDR3 has 12 residues. This CDR3 is CSARVRVAGYTF.

CDR3 residues: CASSPTTFTTDTQYF. The J gene is TRBJ2-3, the V gene TRBV7-3. Germline CDR1 SGHTA, CDR2 FQGTGA. The length of the CDR3 is 15 residues.

The chain couples TRBV4-3 to TRBJ2-2. CDR3 size: 15 residues. Germline-derived CDR1 and CDR2 are LGHNA and YSLEER. The CDR3 sequence is CASSQDRANTGELFF.